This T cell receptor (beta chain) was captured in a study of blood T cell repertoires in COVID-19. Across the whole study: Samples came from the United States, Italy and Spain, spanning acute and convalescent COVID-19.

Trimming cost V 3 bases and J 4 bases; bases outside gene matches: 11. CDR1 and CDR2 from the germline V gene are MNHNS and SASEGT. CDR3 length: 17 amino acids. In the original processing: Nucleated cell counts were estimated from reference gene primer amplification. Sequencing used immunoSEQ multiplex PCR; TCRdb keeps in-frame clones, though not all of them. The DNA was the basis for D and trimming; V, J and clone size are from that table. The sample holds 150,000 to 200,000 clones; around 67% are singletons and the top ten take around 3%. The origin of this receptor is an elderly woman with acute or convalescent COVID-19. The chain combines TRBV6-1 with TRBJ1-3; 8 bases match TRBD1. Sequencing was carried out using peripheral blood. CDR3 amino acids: CASSDFRTGTTGNTIYF. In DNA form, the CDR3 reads TGTGCCAGCAGTGACTTCCGGACAGGGACTACCGGAAACACCATATATTTT.